A selection of T cell receptor beta chains follows, all from one sample in a study of CD4 and CD8 cells across lung adenocarcinoma regions. TCRdb independently ran MiXCR on the PCR reads; one entry per CDR3 protein. The table lists about 11,000 distinct CDR3 sequences, approximately 55% of them singletons, with 15% to 20% in the top ten. Sequencing was performed on CD4+ T cells from the center of a lung tumor. Every receptor here comes from a male donor with lung adenocarcinoma. The CD4 and CD8 labels of this study may be unreliable. CDR3s leave out the opening cysteine and the closing phenylalanine or tryptophan.

v_call	j_call	cdr3_aa
TRBV6-1	TRBJ1-2	ASSVLAGVNGYT
TRBV10-3	TRBJ2-5	AVAGGLLGETQY
TRBV11-3	TRBJ2-3	ASSGRGTDTQY
TRBV7-2	-	ASRRTGTPHNEQY
TRBV6-5	TRBJ2-2	ASSNGRAFGELF
TRBV6-1	TRBJ2-1	ASSNPTSGRVNEQF
TRBV27	TRBJ1-1	ASRTEAGATEAF
TRBV27	TRBJ2-1	ETGTYNEQF
TRBV6-1	-	ARGDGGGGPETQY
TRBV6-1	TRBJ2-3	ASRRTGRVDTQY
TRBV27	TRBJ2-5	AGGFGGGDTETQY
TRBV11-2	-	ASSNYRETQY
TRBV10-2	TRBJ2-1	ASSGTDSPLRRF
TRBV7-2	TRBJ2-5	ASSLNRGQGETQY
TRBV10-3	-	AGGHASGGPDTQY
TRBV6-4	TRBJ2-3	ASGGIGGKGTDTQY
TRBV7-2	TRBJ2-1	ASSFGGGSYNEQF
TRBV6-1	TRBJ2-4	ARGRRARNTQY
TRBV30	TRBJ2-2	AWSTAGQDTGELF
TRBV6-2/TRBV6-3	TRBJ2-5	ASSYVSGGPDQETQY
TRBV6-1	TRBJ2-1	ASRPYTGNNEQF
TRBV7-6	TRBJ2-5	ASSGGGETQY
TRBV6-1	TRBJ2-5	ASGGPGGRDQETQY
TRBV20-1	TRBJ2-1	SAGGWAYNEQF
TRBV6-2/TRBV6-3	TRBJ2-2	ASTTGADTGELF
TRBV6-1	TRBJ2-2	ASSAYKNTGEQF
TRBV6-2/TRBV6-3	TRBJ1-4	ASRQGRSNEKLF
TRBV28	TRBJ2-3	ASSLGKVALTTDTQY
TRBV6-5	TRBJ2-1	ASTPVRGAYNEQF
TRBV6-1	TRBJ2-3	ASSPQARNTGEQY
TRBV10-3	TRBJ1-5	ATRPGTTADQPQH
TRBV11-2	TRBJ2-5	ASSFQRQGGETQY
TRBV10-1	TRBJ2-4	ANYRGRDQNIQY
TRBV6-4	TRBJ2-1	ASSDRGGAGDEQF
TRBV10-2	TRBJ2-7	ASTPTSGQGGYEQY
TRBV27	TRBJ2-3	ASRAVRTGTQY
TRBV4-1	TRBJ2-3	ASSQDLPVAGPTDTQY
TRBV30	TRBJ2-3	AWGGGHPTDTQY
TRBV7-2	-	ASSLEDWRGTQF
TRBV6-1	TRBJ2-1	ASSETLAGEANEQF
TRBV6-1	TRBJ2-6	ASSGGAGANVLT
TRBV6-5	TRBJ1-1	ASSHHRVNTEAF
TRBV7-6	TRBJ2-1	ASSLSLRQGVYNEQF
TRBV30	TRBJ2-1	AWSVSDEQF
TRBV9	TRBJ2-5	ASSEGTSGGAGETQY
TRBV27	TRBJ2-7	ASSSTTREQY
TRBV7-2	TRBJ2-1	ASSFWGDEQF
TRBV10-3	TRBJ2-4	AIGGSAGNTQY
TRBV4-2	TRBJ1-2	ASSQEGSRGNYGYT
TRBV6-1	TRBJ2-5	ARAEGGSAKETQY
TRBV7-2	TRBJ2-1	ASSPGLAGVGEQF
TRBV6-1	TRBJ2-3	ASRRAANPTQY
TRBV27	TRBJ1-2	ASSLVGTGGTGYT
TRBV4-3	TRBJ1-1	ASSQEMTDPNTEAF